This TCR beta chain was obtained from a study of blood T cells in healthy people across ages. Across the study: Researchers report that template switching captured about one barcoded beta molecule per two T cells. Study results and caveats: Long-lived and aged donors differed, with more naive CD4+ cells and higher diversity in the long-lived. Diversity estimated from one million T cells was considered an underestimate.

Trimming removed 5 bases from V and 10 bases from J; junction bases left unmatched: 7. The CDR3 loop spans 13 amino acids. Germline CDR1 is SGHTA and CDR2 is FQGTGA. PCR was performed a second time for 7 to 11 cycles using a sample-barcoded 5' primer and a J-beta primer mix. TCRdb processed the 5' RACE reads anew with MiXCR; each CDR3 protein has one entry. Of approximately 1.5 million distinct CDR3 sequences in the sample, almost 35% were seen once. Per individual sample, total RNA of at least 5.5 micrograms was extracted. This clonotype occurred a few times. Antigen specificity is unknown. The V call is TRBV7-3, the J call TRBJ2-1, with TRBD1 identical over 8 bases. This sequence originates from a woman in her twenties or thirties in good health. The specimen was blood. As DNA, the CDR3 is TGTGCCAGCAGCCAGGCCCGGGACAGGGAGCAGTTCTTC. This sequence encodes CASSQARDREQFF.